A selection of T cell receptor beta chains follows, all from one sample in a study of siplizumab effects on memory and regulatory T cells. Here immunoSEQ multiplex PCR was the method, and the copy in TCRdb shows in-frame clones only, minus some. The sample has around 100,000 clones; 80% to 95% are singletons. Sequencing was done on a sample of CD4+ T cells sorted from blood. These receptors were collected from a human donor in good health. Some clones in this sample may be carry-over from other donors' samples. CDR3s include the opening cysteine and the closing phenylalanine or tryptophan. A D gene is named only where the DNA matches it firmly. Clone size is not always given. Where it is, it says once, few, many or a class for expanded clones.

d_gene,abundance,j_gene,v_gene,CDR3aa,CDR3nt
.,.,TRBJ2-4,TRBV7-3,CASSQSSGNIQYF,TGTGCCAGCAGCCAGAGCTCGGGCAACATTCAGTACTTC
.,.,TRBJ1-5,TRBV2,CASRDSQQPQHF,TGTGCCAGCAGGGACAGTCAGCAGCCCCAGCATTTT
TRBD1,few,TRBJ2-3,TRBV10-3,CAIKNTGGAGITDTQYF,TGTGCCATCAAAAATACAGGGGGCGCTGGGATTACAGATACGCAGTATTTT
.,.,TRBJ2-5,TRBV19,CATRQGSGSETQYF,TGTGCCACCAGGCAGGGATCTGGGTCAGAGACCCAGTACTTC
TRBD1,.,TRBJ2-1,TRBV19,CASSQPLGQLNNEQFF,TGTGCCAGTAGTCAGCCCCTGGGACAGCTAAACAATGAGCAGTTCTTC
.,.,TRBJ2-1,TRBV29-1,CSVDARARTGNNEQFF,TGCAGCGTTGACGCCCGGGCCCGGACCGGGAACAATGAGCAGTTCTTC
.,.,TRBJ2-2,TRBV20-1,CSASKSGELFF,TGCAGTGCTAGTAAGTCCGGGGAGCTGTTTTTT
.,once,TRBJ1-4,TRBV14,CASSIRDSGEKLFF,TGTGCCAGCAGCATCCGGGATTCCGGGGAAAAACTGTTTTTT
.,.,TRBJ2-3,TRBV7-2,CASSLAPGSVRIDTQYF,TGTGCCAGCAGCTTAGCACCCGGGAGTGTTCGCATAGATACGCAGTATTTT
TRBD1,.,TRBJ2-1,TRBV7-2,CASSRDRREQFF,TGTGCCAGCAGCCGGGACAGGCGGGAGCAGTTCTTC
.,.,TRBJ2-7,TRBV2,CASSDPGSSYEQYF,TGTGCCAGCAGTGACCCCGGGAGCTCCTACGAGCAGTACTTC
TRBD1,.,TRBJ1-5,TRBV19,CASSSDRGPNQPQHF,TGTGCCAGTAGTTCGGACAGGGGACCAAATCAGCCCCAGCATTTT
.,once,TRBJ1-5,TRBV6-5,CASSGRENQPQHF,TGTGCCAGCAGCGGACGGGAAAATCAGCCCCAGCATTTT
.,.,TRBJ1-1,TRBV29-1,CSGQSTEAFF,TGCAGCGGACAAAGCACTGAAGCTTTCTTT
TRBD1,.,TRBJ2-3,TRBV20-1,CSARGRDTQYF,TGCAGTGCCAGGGGGCGGGATACGCAGTATTTT
.,once,TRBJ1-2,TRBV25-1,CASSESGLGGYGYTF,TGTGCCAGCAGTGAATCGGGGTTAGGGGGCTATGGCTACACCTTC
TRBD1,.,TRBJ2-5,TRBV29-1,CSAPGQGAWETQYF,TGCAGCGCCCCGGGACAGGGGGCGTGGGAGACCCAGTACTTC
.,.,TRBJ1-2,TRBV10-2,CASSAGKGGYTF,TGCGCCAGCAGTGCAGGGAAGGGCGGCTACACCTTC
.,.,TRBJ1-5,TRBV27,CASSLSGAVRQPQHF,TGTGCCAGCAGTTTATCGGGGGCCGTGCGTCAGCCCCAGCATTTT
.,.,TRBJ2-5,TRBV6-1,CASRRQETQYF,TGTGCCAGCAGGAGACAAGAGACCCAGTACTTC
TRBD2,.,TRBJ2-7,TRBV7-9,CASSRSGSEQYF,TGTGCCAGCAGCCGTAGCGGGAGCGAGCAGTACTTC
TRBD1,.,TRBJ1-5,TRBV9,CASSAQGAGQPQHF,TGTGCCAGCAGCGCACAGGGGGCGGGCCAGCCCCAGCATTTT
.,.,TRBJ1-2,TRBV9,CASSVGGGQVLGYTF,TGTGCCAGCAGCGTAGGTGGAGGGCAGGTTCTTGGCTACACCTTC
TRBD1,.,TRBJ2-3,TRBV5-1,CASSLDWDRVADTQYF,TGCGCCAGCAGCTTGGATTGGGACAGGGTGGCAGATACGCAGTATTTT
.,.,TRBJ1-3,TRBV14,CASSQDRIGSGNTIYF,TGTGCCAGCAGCCAAGACAGGATTGGCTCTGGAAACACCATATATTTT
.,.,TRBJ2-2,TRBV19,CAISRGASGTNTGELFF,TGTGCCATCAGTCGGGGGGCTAGCGGAACGAACACCGGGGAGCTGTTTTTT
.,.,TRBJ2-4,TRBV4-2,CASSLASGEGIQYF,TGTGCCAGCAGCTTGGCCTCGGGTGAGGGGATTCAGTACTTC
TRBD2,.,TRBJ2-2,TRBV9,CASSVASGVLTGELFF,TGTGCCAGCAGCGTAGCTAGCGGTGTGTTAACCGGGGAGCTGTTTTTT
.,.,TRBJ2-5,TRBV27,CASSLRSWARGETQYF,TGTGCCAGCAGTTTAAGATCTTGGGCCAGAGGAGAGACCCAGTACTTC
.,few,TRBJ1-1,TRBV30,CAWSAQLVETEAFF,TGTGCCTGGAGTGCACAGTTAGTAGAGACTGAAGCTTTCTTT
TRBD2,once,TRBJ2-1,TRBV25-1,CASIRAGGSYNEQFF,TGTGCCAGCATTAGAGCGGGAGGTTCCTACAATGAGCAGTTCTTC
.,.,TRBJ2-7,TRBV7-9,CASSSYYEQYF,TGTGCCAGCAGCTCCTACTACGAGCAGTACTTC
.,once,TRBJ1-1,TRBV28,CASSFRGGGEAFF,TGTGCCAGCAGTTTCAGGGGAGGTGGTGAAGCTTTCTTT
TRBD2,.,TRBJ2-1,TRBV7-9,CASSSSGRNEQFF,TGTGCCAGCAGCTCAAGCGGGAGAAATGAGCAGTTCTTC
.,.,TRBJ1-5,TRBV9,CASSVGVGGNQPQHF,TGTGCCAGCAGCGTAGGTGTAGGAGGCAATCAGCCCCAGCATTTT
.,.,TRBJ2-7,TRBV19,CASSLGGGSYEQYF,TGTGCCAGTAGCCTAGGTGGCGGCTCCTACGAGCAGTACTTC
TRBD1,.,TRBJ1-1,TRBV5-1,CASSPGQGFLNTEAFF,TGCGCCAGCAGCCCAGGACAGGGCTTCTTGAACACTGAAGCTTTCTTT
TRBD1,once,TRBJ1-5,TRBV19,CASNDRGNQPQHF,TGTGCCAGTAACGACAGGGGGAATCAGCCCCAGCATTTT
.,.,TRBJ2-7,TRBV11-2,CASSLDFYEQYF,TGTGCCAGCAGCTTAGATTTCTACGAGCAGTACTTC
TRBD1,.,TRBJ2-7,TRBV19,CASRESGTGDYEQYF,TGTGCCAGTAGGGAGTCGGGGACAGGGGACTACGAGCAGTACTTC
.,.,TRBJ2-7,TRBV30,CAWSPSSYEQYF,TGTGCCTGGAGCCCAAGCTCCTACGAGCAGTACTTC
.,.,TRBJ1-3,TRBV4-1,CASSQDVTAFSGNTIYF,TGCGCCAGCAGCCAAGATGTCACGGCTTTCTCTGGAAACACCATATATTTT
.,.,TRBJ2-5,TRBV5-1,CASSSGREETQYF,TGCGCCAGCAGCTCAGGCAGGGAAGAGACCCAGTACTTC
TRBD2,.,TRBJ2-1,TRBV2,CASSATSGGSYNEQFF,TGTGCCAGCAGTGCGACTAGCGGAGGCTCCTACAATGAGCAGTTCTTC
TRBD1,.,TRBJ1-5,TRBV2,CASSGRSGTDNQPQHF,TGTGCCAGCAGTGGCCGAAGCGGGACAGATAATCAGCCCCAGCATTTT
TRBD1,.,TRBJ2-7,TRBV5-4,CASSLAGQGAREQYF,TGTGCCAGCAGCTTGGCCGGCCAGGGGGCGCGAGAGCAGTACTTC
.,once,TRBJ2-7,TRBV6-5,CASSYSRGYSYEQYF,TGTGCCAGCAGTTACTCCCGCGGATACTCCTACGAGCAGTACTTC
.,.,TRBJ2-3,TRBV15,CATGASLGADTQYF,TGTGCCACCGGGGCCAGCCTGGGAGCAGATACGCAGTATTTT
.,.,TRBJ2-5,TRBV5-1,CASSLDETQYF,TGCGCCAGCAGCTTGGACGAGACCCAGTACTTC
.,.,TRBJ1-5,TRBV7-2,CASSLVQSEPQHF,TGTGCCAGCAGCTTAGTACAATCGGAGCCCCAGCATTTT
TRBD2,.,TRBJ2-4,TRBV19,CASSIGGLAGSKNIQYF,TGTGCCAGTAGTATAGGGGGACTAGCGGGTTCCAAAAACATTCAGTACTTC
.,.,TRBJ2-1,TRBV28,CASSFEVGKQFF,TGTGCCAGCAGTTTTGAGGTTGGGAAGCAGTTCTTC
.,.,TRBJ1-4,TRBV7-9,CASSSRTGINEKLFF,TGTGCCAGCAGCTCGCGGACGGGCATTAATGAAAAACTGTTTTTT
.,.,TRBJ2-7,TRBV12-5,CASGLGQETTYEQYF,TGTGCTAGTGGTTTGGGACAGGAAACTACCTACGAGCAGTACTTC
TRBD1,.,TRBJ1-5,TRBV19,CASIGTGNQPQHF,TGTGCCAGTATAGGGACAGGGAATCAGCCCCAGCATTTT
.,.,TRBJ2-1,TRBV7-8,CASSQRLGVYNEQFF,TGTGCCAGCAGCCAGCGACTAGGGGTCTACAATGAGCAGTTCTTC
.,.,TRBJ2-1,TRBV21-1,CASSSSWGLAGVEQFF,TGTGCCAGCAGCAGCTCCTGGGGACTAGCGGGAGTTGAGCAGTTCTTC
.,.,TRBJ2-3,TRBV28,CASRGNREVDF,TGTGCCAGCAGGGGGAACCGCGAAGTGGATTTT
TRBD1,.,TRBJ1-1,TRBV25-1,CASSPRGTGSFNTEAFF,TGTGCCTCCTCCCCACGGGGGACAGGGAGCTTCAACACTGAAGCTTTCTTT
.,.,TRBJ1-3,TRBV18,CASSPGTVSSGNTIYF,TGTGCCAGCTCACCAGGGACCGTGAGCTCTGGAAACACCATATATTTT